Following are 18 T cell receptor beta chains from one sample sequenced in a study of T cells in Graves' hyperthyroidism and ophthalmopathy. RNA transcripts gave rise to amplified TCR beta CDR3 regions. HTBI primers were the set used in a first-round RT-PCR of the TCR CDR3. TCRdb analysed the multiplex PCR reads with MiXCR anew, one entry per CDR3 protein. This sample carries 300,000 to 400,000 distinct CDR3 sequences, roughly 20% of them seen once, and the ten largest clones take around 40%. The specimen was blood. Every receptor here comes from a man between 18 and 29 years old with Graves' ophthalmopathy.

This clonotype was recorded at least ten times. This rearrangement joins TRBV12-3 or TRBV12-4 to TRBJ1-5, with no clear D. This CDR3 is 14 amino acids long. Trimming removed 2 bases from V and 8 bases from J, with 13 bases in between. CDR3 region: CASSLLRLDEPQHF. The CDR3 coding sequence is TGTGCCAGCAGTTTATTAAGGCTGGATGAGCCCCAGCATTTT.

The sample holds many counts of this clonotype. The J gene is TRBJ1-1, the V gene TRBV2; TRBD1 agrees at 8 bases. The CDR3 loop spans 14 amino acids. Per the germline V gene, CDR1 is SNHLY and CDR2 is FYNNEI. V gave up 7 bases and J gave up 1 base; unmatched junction bases: 5. The CDR3 loop is CASNRQGWNTEAFF. The CDR3 DNA reads as TGTGCCAGCAACAGACAGGGGTGGAACACTGAAGCTTTCTTT.

A few counts support this clonotype. This chain uses TRBV20-1 with TRBJ2-6; D is perhaps TRBD2 (6 bases). CDR3 length: 15 amino acids. CDR1 and CDR2 from the germline V gene are DFQATT and SNEGSKA (reference sequence). V lost 0 bases and J 0 bases, leaving 6 bases between the germline ends. The CDR3 DNA reads as TGCAGTGCTAGAGAGGAGGGCTCTGGGGCCAACGTCCTGACTTTC. Its protein product is CSAREEGSGANVLTF.

This clonotype was seen ten or more times. The CDR3: CASSNSYNEQFF. DNA of the CDR3: TGTGCCAGCAGCAACAGCTACAATGAGCAGTTCTTC. The chain joins TRBV3-1 to TRBJ2-1; D remains unclear. Per germline, CDR1 LGHDT and CDR2 YNNKEL (reference sequence). Deletions cut 5 bases from V and 3 bases from J, with 5 bases between. CDR3 length equals 12 residues.

Many counts were recorded for this clonotype. The chain recombines TRBV18 with TRBJ2-7; D gene unclear. The germline V and J ends were trimmed by 3 bases and 6 bases, with 9 bases remaining between them. Germline-derived CDR1 and CDR2 are KGHSH and LQKENI. There are 12 residues in the CDR3. Here the CDR3 reads CASSPAEIEQYF. In DNA form, the CDR3 reads TGTGCCAGCTCACCTGCAGAGATCGAGCAGTACTTC.

This clonotype was seen a single time. A clone one base away is much larger, so this may be a read error. V is TRBV5-6 and J is TRBJ1-5; D is undetermined. Germline-derived CDR1 and CDR2 are SGHDT and YYEEEE. The CDR3 is 15 amino acids. In DNA form, the CDR3 reads TGTGCCGGCAGCCTGGGAGGGATGTGGGATCAGCCCCAGCATTTT. This codes for CAGSLGGMWDQPQHF.

This clonotype came up many times. The V call is TRBV28, the J call TRBJ2-2; D uncertain. In germline, CDR1 is MDHEN, CDR2 SYDVKM. The CDR3 consists of 17 residues. The germline V and J ends were trimmed by 4 bases and 7 bases, with 22 bases remaining between them. CDR3 DNA sequence: TGTGCCAGCAGTTCTCCGTTGTCGGGCATTAAAATCGGGGAGCTGTTTTTT. Translated: CASSSPLSGIKIGELFF.

Comment on this clonotype: This is likely a read error, given that the CDR3 carries no conserved phenylalanine or tryptophan at its end. The chain combines TRBV6-1 with TRBJ1-1, with D unresolved. The CDR3 spans 16 residues. The ends were cut back, 8 bases at V and 1 base at J, with 20 bases in the middle. CDR1 is MNHNS and CDR2 is SASEGT in the germline V gene. DNA of the CDR3: TGTGCCAGCTCACTTATATCACTGATCCCGAACACTGAAGCTTTCTCT. Its protein product is CASSLISLIPNTEAFS.

The gene calls are TRBV11-1 and TRBJ1-2; D may be TRBD1 (5 bases). The CDR3 has 13 amino acids. The germline CDR1 and CDR2 sequences are SGHAT and FQDESV (reference sequence). The V end lost 1 base, the J end lost 10 bases, and 13 bases lay between the germline ends. The CDR3 is CASSLVGVSDYTF. The DNA for the CDR3 is TGTGCCAGCAGCTTAGTGGGGGTATCAGACTACACCTTC. The variable domain in full, with the rest retrieved from reference TRBV11-1 and TRBJ1-2, is EAEVAQSPRYKITEKSQAVAFWCDPISGHATLYWYRQILGQGPELLVQFQDESVVDDSQLPKDRFSAERLKGVDSTLKIQPAELGDSAMYLCASSLVGVSDYTFGSGTRLTVV.

This clonotype turned up a few times. The chain links TRBV19 to TRBJ1-3; the D is unclear. Germline assignment: CDR1 LNHDA and CDR2 SQIVND (reference sequence). V lost 3 bases and J lost 0, with 9 bases in between. CDR3 size: 15 residues. CDR3 sequence (DNA): TGTGCCAGTAGTATTTCAGGATTCTCTGGAAACACCATATATTTT. The encoded protein is CASSISGFSGNTIYF.

As regards this clonotype: One end of the junction does not line up with germline, which may come from a read error. V gene TRBV5-1 combines with J gene TRBJ1-1; maybe TRBD1 (6 bases). This CDR3 region has 11 residues. Germline lookup yields CDR1 SGHRS and CDR2 YFSETQ. CDR3 DNA: TGCACCAGCAGCGCGGACAGCGAAGCTTTCTTT. Translating it yields CTSSADSEAFF.

This clonotype was seen repeatedly, ten times or more. V gene TRBV6-2 or TRBV6-3 combines with J gene TRBJ2-3; 7 nucleotides align to TRBD2. CDR1 is MNHEY, CDR2 SVGEGT, per germline. This CDR3 contains 14 residues. Losses at the gene ends were 3 bases for V and 2 bases for J; bases not matched to a gene: 2. The CDR3 nucleotides are TGTGCCAGCAGTTATAGCGGGCCCACAGATACGCAGTATTTT. Translation: CASSYSGPTDTQYF.

This clonotype appeared many times. The J gene is TRBJ2-3, the V gene TRBV12-3 or TRBV12-4; tentatively, D is TRBD1 (6 bases). This CDR3 comprises 16 residues. Trimming shortened V by 6 bases and J by 3 bases, and 19 bases separated the two germline ends. The CDR3 DNA follows: TGTGCCAGCAGACGGGACACCAACCCCCAAACAGATACGCAGTATTTT. Its protein is CASRRDTNPQTDTQYF.

This clonotype has at least ten counts. V is TRBV20-1 and J is TRBJ1-5, with TRBD1 matching over 7 bases. CDR3 length: 13 residues. CDR1 is DFQATT and CDR2 is SNEGSKA in the germline V gene (reference sequence). Germline trimming cut 3 bases from V and 4 bases from J; bases unmatched to any gene: 3. The CDR3 DNA reads as TGCAGTGCTAGGGGGACAGAAAATCAGCCCCAGCATTTT. Amino acid sequence: CSARGTENQPQHF.

This clonotype was detected ten times or more. This rearrangement joins TRBV3-1 to TRBJ2-1, with no clear D. CDR1 is LGHDT and CDR2 is YNNKEL in the germline V gene (reference sequence). The length of the CDR3 is 13 residues. V shed 4 bases and J shed 6 bases, with 10 bases lying between them. CDR3 residues: CASSRRPANEQFF. The DNA of the CDR3 is TGTGCCAGCAGCCGAAGGCCAGCCAATGAGCAGTTCTTC.

This chain joins TRBV6-5 and TRBJ1-6, with 9 bases identical to TRBD1. The ends lost 2 bases at V and 5 bases at J; junction bases unmatched: 4. Germline V gene data show CDR1 as MNHEY and CDR2 as SVGAGI. This CDR3 spans 16 amino acids. The CDR3 DNA reads as TGTGCCAGCAGTTACCGAAGGACAGGGGATAATTCACCCCTCCACTTT. Protein sequence: CASSYRRTGDNSPLHF.

On this clonotype itself: Sequence at one end of the junction differs from germline and may be a read error. The chain carries TRBV20-1 and TRBJ1-5; 9 positions agree with TRBD1. The CDR3 has 13 amino acids. Germline CDR1 is DFQATT and CDR2 is SNEGSKA (reference sequence). The CDR3 sequence is CSGNRGQGQLQHF. In DNA, the CDR3 is TGCAGTGGGAACAGGGGGCAAGGTCAGCTCCAGCATTTT.

This clonotype has only a few counts. The V and J genes are TRBV2 and TRBJ1-2; no clear D. Germline V gene data show CDR1 as SNHLY and CDR2 as FYNNEI. Deletions cut 7 bases from V and 4 bases from J, with 13 bases between. The CDR3 has 13 amino acids. The CDR3 DNA sequence: TGTGCCAGCAAACCGACCCTCTTCTATGGCTACACCTTC. Encoded protein: CASKPTLFYGYTF. Together with reference TRBV2 and TRBJ1-2, the CDR3 gives the full variable domain: EPEVTQTPSHQVTQMGQEVILRCVPISNHLYFYWYRQILGQKVEFLVSFYNNEISEKSEIFDDQFSVERPDGSNFTLKIRSTKLEDSAMYFCASKPTLFYGYTFGSGTRLTVV.